This T cell receptor (beta chain) came from a study of radiotherapy plus CTLA-4 blockade in lung cancer. Study-wide results and limits: In blood, tumor-derived TCR clones expanded after radiotherapy plus ipilimumab.

Data came from immunoSEQ multiplex PCR; TCRdb stores just in-frame clones and leaves some out. The data contain 85,000 to 90,000 clones, about 88% of them singletons. The CDR3 spans 14 residues. CDR1 and CDR2 (germline): LNHDA, SQIVND (reference sequence). Deletions cut 3 bases from V and 7 bases from J, with 15 bases between. A note on this clone: What it binds is not known.

Patients in the study, people with chemo-refractory metastatic non-small-cell lung cancer, received focal radiation plus ipilimumab CTLA-4 blockade. V gene TRBV19 combines with J gene TRBJ1-2; D unresolved. The material sequenced was peripheral blood, taken from a patient treated with radiotherapy plus ipilimumab. The TCR was taken from a human donor with non-small cell lung cancer that progressed on radiotherapy plus ipilimumab. The CDR3 nucleotides are TGTGCCAGTAGTATTCCGACTACAGCGGTTGGCTACACCTTC. Amino acids: CASSIPTTAVGYTF. Supplemented by reference TRBV19 and TRBJ1-2, the full variable domain reads DGGITQSPKYLFRKEGQNVTLSCEQNLNHDAMYWYRQDPGQGLRLIYYSQIVNDFQKGDIAEGYSVSREKKESFPLTVTSAQKNPTAFYLCASSIPTTAVGYTFGSGTRLTVV.